This T cell receptor (beta chain) derives from a study of blood T cells in healthy people across ages. The table lists this clonotype with a few counts. What it binds is unknown. Whole-study findings and limits: Both naive CD4+ cell counts and diversity were greater in long-lived donors than in aged donors. Among T cells, TCR beta diversity per million cells dropped roughly linearly as age rose.

Looked up from germline, CDR1 is SGHAT and CDR2 is FQNNGV. The CDR3 length is 17 residues. Trimming removed 0 bases from V and 1 base from J, with 12 bases in between. A sample-barcoded 5' primer and a J-beta primer mix were used in a second PCR of about 7 to 12 cycles. With 12 random nucleotides, a template-switch adaptor tagged each individual cDNA molecule. TCRdb fed the 5' RACE reads into MiXCR, producing one record per CDR3 protein. The data hold a few hundred thousand distinct CDR3 sequences, with about 25% observed a single time. The sample consisted of blood. This receptor was identified in a woman between 65 and 79 years old in good health. This rearrangement joins TRBV11-2 to TRBJ2-2, with D perhaps assigned TRBD1 or TRBD2 (5 bases each). CDR3 protein: CASSLDPGTVNTGELFF. The CDR3 DNA reads TGTGCCAGCAGCTTAGATCCGGGGACGGTGAACACCGGGGAGCTGTTTTTT.